Listed here are 24 T cell receptor beta chains from one sample, sequenced in a study of identical twins (dated by TCRdb to between 2015 and 2016). Library preparation used 5' RACE. The instrument given in TCRdb is Illumina HiSeq 2000. In-frame beta chains were kept once TCRdb had trimmed the public reads at Q25 with fastp and called clones with MiXCR. Rows are unified per CDR3 protein, each entry keeping the most common DNA and genes. For this sample the table gives some 730,000 distinct CDR3 sequences, of which roughly 18% were detected only once. The top ten clones comprise around 13% of the sample. This same sample was also taken into another study, of T cells expressing NK-cell markers.

Material: PBMCs. The source is a woman under 30 in good health.

The rearrangement links TRBV30 to TRBJ2-6; D is possibly TRBD1 (6 bases). The V end lost 3 bases, the J end lost 0 bases, and 15 bases lay between the germline ends. The CDR3 spans 17 residues. Per germline, CDR1 GTSNPN and CDR2 SVGIG (reference sequence). The CDR3 sequence is CAWRGRTANSGANVLTF. CDR3 bases: TGTGCCTGGAGGGGACGGACAGCTAACTCTGGGGCCAACGTCCTGACTTTC.

The rearrangement links TRBV20-1 to TRBJ1-4; D gene uncertain. CDR3 length: 14 residues. In germline, CDR1 is DFQATT, CDR2 SNEGSKA (reference sequence). Trimming pared 2 bases from V and 8 bases from J, leaving 15 bases between. The CDR3 bases are TGCAGTGCTAGATCATATATTCTGGGGGAAAAACTGTTTTTT. This encodes CSARSYILGEKLFF.

This clonotype has just a few counts. The rearrangement joins TRBV7-6 to TRBJ1-1, with a weak D call TRBD1 (5 bases). V was cut by 4 bases and J by 6 bases, with 12 bases left in between. CDR3 length equals 13 residues. Germline V CDR1 and CDR2: SGHVS, FNYEAQ. The CDR3 DNA is TGTGCCAGCAGCTCCGGGATGGGGGCTGAAGCTTTCTTT. It is translated as CASSSGMGAEAFF. The variable domain in full, completed from reference TRBV7-6 and TRBJ1-1, reads GAGVSQSPRYKVTKRGQDVALRCDPISGHVSLYWYRQALGQGPEFLTYFNYEAQQDKSGLPNDRFSAERPEGSISTLTIQRTEQRDSAMYRCASSSGMGAEAFFGQGTRLTVV.

The rearrangement uses TRBV5-1 and TRBJ2-2; D might be TRBD1 or TRBD2, each matching 5 bases. The V gene lost 7 bases and the J gene lost 5 bases, with 15 bases spanning the gap. The CDR3 totals 14 residues. The germline V gene has CDR1 SGHRS and CDR2 YFSETQ. The CDR3: CASETGTLTGELFF. The DNA of the CDR3 is TGCGCCAGCGAGACCGGGACCTTGACCGGGGAGCTGTTTTTT.

The V gene is TRBV27, the J gene TRBJ2-7; tentatively, D is TRBD1 (6 bases). Per germline, CDR1 MNHEY and CDR2 SMNVEV (reference sequence). This CDR3 is 15 amino acids long. The ends were cut back, 6 bases at V and 0 bases at J, with 15 bases in the middle. CDR3 region: CASSRKPDSSYEQYF. The CDR3 nucleotides read TGTGCCAGCAGCCGCAAGCCGGACAGCTCCTACGAGCAGTACTTC.

A note on this clonotype: A much larger clonotype is one base distant, so this may be a read error. The V call is TRBV3-1, the J call TRBJ2-5; no clear D. This CDR3 contains 13 residues. The germline V gene has CDR1 LGHDT and CDR2 YNNKEL (reference sequence). The DNA of the CDR3 is TGTGCCAGCCACCAGAGATATCAAGAGACCCAGCACTTC. Its translation: CASHQRYQETQHF.

This clonotype came up a few times. The chain has TRBV20-1 and TRBJ2-1; 12 bases are shared with TRBD2. Trimming removed 6 bases from V and 6 bases from J; junction bases left unmatched: 9. This CDR3 is built from 15 residues. Germline V gene data show CDR1 as DFQATT and CDR2 as SNEGSKA (reference sequence). The CDR3 protein is CSASLAGGWVNEQFF. The CDR3 DNA is TGCAGTGCCTCGCTAGCGGGGGGGTGGGTCAATGAGCAGTTCTTC.

The chain has TRBV6-1 and TRBJ2-1; 16 nucleotides align to TRBD2. The CDR3 covers 18 residues. V shed 6 bases, J shed 1 base, and the junction held 6 bases outside the gene matches. The germline V gene encodes CDR1 MNHNS and CDR2 SASEGT. The CDR3 DNA is TGTGCCAGCAGGGGGACTAGCGGGAGGGCCGGGTCCTACAATGAGCAGTTCTTC. Encoded protein: CASRGTSGRAGSYNEQFF.

The chain recombines TRBV20-1 with TRBJ2-1, with 9 bases that match TRBD2. The CDR3 sequence is 16 residues long. Germline-derived CDR1 and CDR2 are DFQATT and SNEGSKA (reference sequence). V was clipped by 1 base and J by 9 bases; unmatched bases: 13. CDR3 nucleotide sequence: TGCAGTGCTAGAGTGGGTAGCGGGGGTTACTACGGTGAGCAGTTCTTC. Amino acids: CSARVGSGGYYGEQFF.

This clonotype was seen many times. At one of its ends the junction is not consistent with the germline gene, which may arise from a read error. This chain joins TRBV7-2 and TRBJ2-1; TRBD2 is a possible D gene (5 bases). The CDR3 contains 14 residues. In germline, CDR1 is SGHTA, CDR2 FQGNSA. Here the CDR3 DNA reads TGTGCCAGCAGCCTAGCCCGTAGTTTACGTGAGCAGTTCTTC. Protein: CASSLARSLREQFF.

This clonotype was seen a handful of times. The chain links TRBV12-3 or TRBV12-4 to TRBJ1-1; no clear D gene. The CDR3 is 15 residues long. The V end lost 4 bases, the J end lost 6 bases, and 18 bases lay between the germline ends. The CDR3 here is CASSSSATHSPEAFF. The CDR3 region has the DNA TGTGCCAGCAGTTCATCCGCGACACACAGTCCTGAAGCTTTCTTT.

This clonotype was seen a handful of times. This chain links TRBV5-1 with TRBJ2-5; 8 bases align to TRBD2. The length of the CDR3 is 15 residues. CDR1 is SGHRS, CDR2 YFSETQ, per germline. With V trimmed by 6 bases and J by 7 bases, 14 bases remained unmatched. The CDR3 DNA reads as TGCGCCAGCACCTATAGCGGGGCCCGGGGGTTGACCCAGTACTTC. It encodes CASTYSGARGLTQYF.

This clonotype appeared many times. The genes are TRBV5-1 and TRBJ2-1, with D unclear. CDR1 and CDR2 (germline): SGHRS, YFSETQ. The ends were cut back, 0 bases at V and 8 bases at J, with 15 bases in the middle. CDR3 length: 15 amino acids. The CDR3 protein is CASSLGASGDDEQFF. The CDR3, as DNA: TGCGCCAGCAGCTTGGGGGCTAGTGGTGACGATGAGCAGTTCTTC.

This clonotype was counted at least ten times. This rearrangement joins TRBV5-1 to TRBJ1-5; D call uncertain. Germline-derived CDR1 and CDR2 are SGHRS and YFSETQ. V gave up 0 bases and J gave up 1 base, with 8 bases separating them. The CDR3 extends over 15 amino acids. Here the CDR3 DNA reads TGCGCCAGCAGCTTGGAAGGCGGGAGCAATCAGCCCCAGCATTTT. Encoded protein: CASSLEGGSNQPQHF. The complete variable domain, with remaining parts taken from reference TRBV5-1 and TRBJ1-5, reads KAGVTQTPRYLIKTRGQQVTLSCSPISGHRSVSWYQQTPGQGLQFLFEYFSETQRNKGNFPGRFSGRQFSNSRSEMNVSTLELGDSALYLCASSLEGGSNQPQHFGDGTRLSIL.

This clonotype has more than one count but fewer than ten. The chain links TRBV20-1 to TRBJ2-3; 16 nucleotides match TRBD2. V lost 5 bases and J lost 6; bases outside the gene matches: 8. Germline CDR1 reads DFQATT; CDR2 reads SNEGSKA (reference sequence). The CDR3 is made up of 16 amino acids. For the CDR3, the DNA is TGCAGTGCTTACTCCGGGACTAGCGGGAGGGCGGATACGCAGTATTTT. This encodes CSAYSGTSGRADTQYF.

There are many counts of this clonotype. The rearrangement joins TRBV7-2 to TRBJ2-7; 8 positions match TRBD1. The CDR3 has 14 amino acids. Germline CDR1 is SGHTA and CDR2 is FQGNSA. V shed 4 bases, J shed 1 base, and the junction held 3 bases outside the gene matches. This CDR3 reads CASSYRTGSYEQYF. The CDR3 region has the DNA TGTGCCAGCAGCTACCGGACAGGGTCCTACGAGCAGTACTTC.

This chain joins TRBV20-1 and TRBJ1-2; 11 bases are shared with TRBD1. Looked up from germline, CDR1 is DFQATT and CDR2 is SNEGSKA (reference sequence). V shed 6 bases, J shed 3 bases, and the junction held 6 bases outside the gene matches. The CDR3 has 14 residues. The CDR3, as DNA: TGCAGTGCATCGGACAGGGGGCGCGACTATGGCTACACCTTC. This codes for CSASDRGRDYGYTF.

The chain employs TRBV20-1 and TRBJ1-1; TRBD1 matches 8 bases. The CDR3 sequence is 14 residues long. With 2 bases clipped from V and 2 bases from J, the junction kept 4 bases outside the gene matches. Germline lookup yields CDR1 DFQATT and CDR2 SNEGSKA (reference sequence). CDR3 DNA: TGCAGTGCTAGAAGGACAGGGCGCAACACTGAAGCTTTCTTT. This sequence encodes CSARRTGRNTEAFF.

This clonotype showed up just a few times. V gene TRBV20-1 combines with J gene TRBJ1-2, with a weak D call TRBD1 (5 bases). The CDR3 sequence is 13 residues long. Per germline, CDR1 DFQATT and CDR2 SNEGSKA (reference sequence). V dropped 3 bases and J dropped 8 bases, with 16 bases sitting between them. CDR3 sequence reads: CSARGDSGWGYTF. CDR3 bases: TGCAGTGCTAGGGGGGACTCTGGGTGGGGCTACACCTTC.

The gene calls are TRBV5-6 and TRBJ2-1; no clear D gene. The ends were cut back, 4 bases at V and 10 bases at J, with 12 bases in the middle. This CDR3 spans 12 amino acids. The germline V gene has CDR1 SGHDT and CDR2 YYEEEE. The CDR3 region is CASSIGRAEQFF. The CDR3 DNA reads TGTGCCAGCAGCATCGGACGAGCCGAGCAGTTCTTC.

This clonotype has more than one count but fewer than ten. The chain recombines TRBV5-1 with TRBJ1-1; no clear D. CDR3 size: 12 residues. Trimming removed 4 bases from V and 10 bases from J, with 14 bases in between. Germline V gene lookup returns CDR1 SGHRS and CDR2 YFSETQ. The CDR3 DNA follows: TGCGCCAGCAGCCCGGACTTATATCCAGCTTTCTTT. Amino acids: CASSPDLYPAFF. Variable domain in full (rest from reference TRBV5-1 and TRBJ1-1): KAGVTQTPRYLIKTRGQQVTLSCSPISGHRSVSWYQQTPGQGLQFLFEYFSETQRNKGNFPGRFSGRQFSNSRSEMNVSTLELGDSALYLCASSPDLYPAFFGQGTRLTVV.

The J gene is TRBJ1-2, the V gene TRBV20-1; possibly TRBD1 for D (6 bases). This CDR3 spans 15 amino acids. The germline V gene encodes CDR1 DFQATT and CDR2 SNEGSKA (reference sequence). Trimming took 3 bases from V and 4 from J, leaving 18 bases between them. CDR3 amino acids: CSARGDRHEFYGYTF. The DNA of the CDR3 is TGCAGTGCTAGGGGTGACAGGCACGAATTCTATGGCTACACCTTC.

The chain combines TRBV5-1 with TRBJ2-7; 7 nucleotides align to TRBD2. Germline loops: CDR1 SGHRS, CDR2 YFSETQ. The trim removed 3 bases at V and 0 bases at J, leaving 9 bases unmatched. CDR3 size: 16 residues. The CDR3 nucleotides read TGCGCCAGCAGCTATAGCGGGTTCCCGCTCTCCTACGAGCAGTACTTC. This codes for CASSYSGFPLSYEQYF.

The CDR3 spells CASSPFRTGMNTEAFF. The DNA of the CDR3 is TGTGCCAGCAGCCCCTTCCGGACAGGGATGAACACTGAAGCTTTCTTT. V is TRBV7-2 and J is TRBJ1-1; 8 nucleotides match TRBD1. Trimming cost V 5 bases and J 0 bases; bases outside gene matches: 8. This CDR3 has 16 amino acids. The V gene's germline CDR1 is SGHTA and CDR2 FQGNSA.